This TCR beta chain originates from a study of control samples from healthy donors and cancer patients. V was pared by 4 bases and J by 7 bases, with 4 bases of the junction left unmatched. Germline V gives CDR1 LNHDA, CDR2 SQIVND (reference sequence). The CDR3 contains 14 residues. The protocol was immunoSEQ multiplex PCR, while the TCRdb copy is restricted to in-frame clones and leaves out a portion. Found here are roughly 170,000 clones, approximately 94% of them singletons; the top ten hold more than 1.1%. The material sequenced was blood. The TCR comes from a woman between 18 and 29 years old in good health. V gene TRBV19 combines with J gene TRBJ1-5; 10 bases line up with TRBD1. The CDR3 DNA is TGTGCCAGTAGTACGACAGGGGGCGACCAGCCCCAGCATTTT. Translated: CASSTTGGDQPQHF.